The rows below give T cell receptor beta chains drawn from one sample of a study of T cell repertoires in cytomegalovirus infection. TCRdb used MiXCR to reprocess the reads, holding one entry per CDR3 protein. The sample records a few hundred thousand distinct CDR3 sequences, about 15% being singletons. Sequenced: CD8+ T cells from PBMCs. These receptor sequences come from a human donor in good health (CMV status not recorded). Some clones in this sample may be carry-over from other donors' samples. CDR3s include the opening cysteine and the closing phenylalanine or tryptophan. Each record gives: J gene, V gene, clone size, D gene, CDR3 DNA, CDR3 protein. D genes are given only for firm matches. Clone size is given for some rows only: seen once, a few or many times, or a class if the clone is expanded.

TRBJ2-1,TRBV28,few,TRBD1,TGTGCCAGCAGTCCCGGACAGGCTGAGCAGTTCTTC,CASSPGQAEQFF
TRBJ2-1,TRBV19,many,.,TGTGCCAGTAGTGCCGGGCCCGAGCAGTTCTTC,CASSAGPEQFF
TRBJ2-3,TRBV7-6,few,TRBD2,TGTGCCAGCAGCCCCAGAGCGGGGGAGGACACAGATACGCAGTATTTT,CASSPRAGEDTDTQYF
TRBJ2-1,TRBV7-2,many,.,TGTGCCAGCAGCATAGGGGTAGGGGGCTACAATGAGCAGTTCTTC,CASSIGVGGYNEQFF
TRBJ2-7,TRBV4-1,.,.,TGCGCCAGCAGCCAAGGTGGCAGCTCCTACGAGCAGTACTTC,CASSQGGSSYEQYF
TRBJ2-1,TRBV6-2/TRBV6-3,.,.,TGTGCCAGCAGTTACTCCCGCTCTAGCGAAAGCTCCTACAATGAGCAGTTCTTC,CASSYSRSSESSYNEQFF
TRBJ2-5,TRBV7-6,many,TRBD2,TGTGCCAGCAGCTCCCCTACTAGCGGGGGTGGGGAGACCCAGTACTTC,CASSSPTSGGGETQYF
TRBJ2-1,TRBV2,.,.,TGTGCCAGCAGAGACACTAACAATGAGCAGTTCTTC,CASRDTNNEQFF
TRBJ2-3,TRBV7-6,many,.,TGTGCCAGCAGCTTAGAAGCGGGTGATACGCAGTATTTT,CASSLEAGDTQYF
TRBJ2-3,TRBV10-3,few,TRBD2,TGTGCCATCAGTGGACTAGCGGGGGGGCCAGTTTCGGCAGATACGCAGTATTTT,CAISGLAGGPVSADTQYF
TRBJ2-2,TRBV5-8,few,.,TGTGCCAGCAGCTTGGGGGTCATAAGCGGCACCGGGGAGCTGTTTTTT,CASSLGVISGTGELFF
TRBJ2-1,TRBV4-2,many,TRBD2,TGTGCCAGCAGCCAAGGTTCCAGCGGGGACCCTAGCTCCTACAATGAGCAGTTCTTC,CASSQGSSGDPSSYNEQFF
TRBJ1-3,TRBV13,.,.,TGTGCCAGCAGCTTAACGGGTCAACCTGGAAACACCATATATTTT,CASSLTGQPGNTIYF
TRBJ1-4,TRBV6-6,.,TRBD1,TGTGCCAGCAGTCCAATTACAGGGGAGGTGGGGGAAAAACTGTTTTTT,CASSPITGEVGEKLFF
TRBJ1-2,TRBV10-3,.,.,TGTGCCATCAGTGAGCCGGAGGAAGGGGGAAACTATGGCTACACCTTC,CAISEPEEGGNYGYTF
TRBJ2-2,TRBV5-1,many,.,TGCGCCAGCAGACGGGCTAGCGCGGCCGGGGAGCTGTTTTTT,CASRRASAAGELFF
TRBJ2-1,TRBV7-9,.,TRBD1,TGTGCCAGCAGCTTAGCCAACAGGGGGCAGGATGAGCAGTTCTTC,CASSLANRGQDEQFF
TRBJ1-2,TRBV4-1,few,.,TGCGCCAGCAGCCAGGATATGTATGGCTACACCTTC,CASSQDMYGYTF
TRBJ2-7,TRBV4-1,.,.,TGCGCCAGCAGCCAAGATGTGCAGGGGTACGAGCAGTACTTC,CASSQDVQGYEQYF
TRBJ2-3,TRBV7-9,.,.,TGTGCCAGCAGCCCTCGACAGAATCCGCAGTATTTT,CASSPRQNPQYF
TRBJ2-4,TRBV6-1,few,.,TGTGCCAGCAGTGAAGTCCAGGGTGGGACGGGAGCCAAAAACATTCAGTACTTC,CASSEVQGGTGAKNIQYF
TRBJ2-3,TRBV6-5,.,TRBD1,TGTGCCAGCAGTCACAGGGGGGATACGCAGTATTTT,CASSHRGDTQYF
TRBJ2-7,TRBV6-6,.,.,TGTGCCAGCAGCTCCCACGCTAGCCCAGAGGGCTACGAGCAGTACTTC,CASSSHASPEGYEQYF
TRBJ1-1,TRBV5-1,.,TRBD1,TGCGCCAGCAGAAAGGGGACAGGAGTACTAAACACTGAAGCTTTCTTT,CASRKGTGVLNTEAFF
TRBJ1-2,TRBV11-1,many,.,TGTGCCAGCAGCTTAGAGGCGGGGGATGGCTACACCTTC,CASSLEAGDGYTF
TRBJ1-2,TRBV4-1,.,.,TGCGCCAGCAGCCAAGAGCTCTCAGACTACACCTTC,CASSQELSDYTF
TRBJ2-7,TRBV19,.,TRBD2,TGTGCCAGTAGTATCTATAGCGGGGGCACCACCTACGAGCAGTACTTC,CASSIYSGGTTYEQYF
TRBJ2-1,TRBV7-2,many,TRBD2,TGTGCCAGCAGCCCCTCCGGGGGGGACAATGAGCAGTTCTTC,CASSPSGGDNEQFF
TRBJ2-7,TRBV12-3/TRBV12-4,many,.,TGTGCCAGCAGGCCGCCGGGGTCTGGGTACGAGCAGTACTTC,CASRPPGSGYEQYF
TRBJ1-1,TRBV13,few,.,TGTGCCAGCAGCCTCCGCAGGGGAGGGGGGGCCACTGAAGCTTTCTTT,CASSLRRGGGATEAFF
TRBJ2-3,TRBV5-1,.,TRBD2,TGCGCCAGCAGCTTGGCCTCTGGACTAGCGCGCGGCGCAGATACGCAGTATTTT,CASSLASGLARGADTQYF
TRBJ1-1,TRBV19,many,.,TGTGCCAGTATTGCGGGCCTATCGCGTCATATGAACACTGAAGCTTTCTTT,CASIAGLSRHMNTEAFF
TRBJ2-1,TRBV2,few,TRBD1,TGTGCCAGCAGGGGGACAGTGCAGTTCTTC,CASRGTVQFF
TRBJ2-5,TRBV13,few,.,TGTGCCAGCAGCTTAACCTCCCGGGAGACCCAGTACTTC,CASSLTSRETQYF
TRBJ2-1,TRBV14,few,.,TGTGCCAGCAGCCAAGTTGAGGGGAATGAGCAGTTCTTC,CASSQVEGNEQFF
TRBJ1-5,TRBV7-8,few,.,TGTGCCAGCAGCATAGGAAATAGCAATCAGCCCCAGCATTTT,CASSIGNSNQPQHF
TRBJ1-1,TRBV6-5,many,.,TGTGCCAGCAGTTACTCGCGGGTCGCGGACACTGAAGCTTTCTTT,CASSYSRVADTEAFF
TRBJ2-7,TRBV7-2,many,.,TGTGCCAGCAGCTTAGCGGTGGGAGTTTTCGTCGGGAGCTACGAGCAGTACTTC,CASSLAVGVFVGSYEQYF
TRBJ2-1,TRBV20-1,.,TRBD2,TGCAGTGCTAGATTACCCGGGACTAGCGGGGAGAGCTCCTACAATGAGCAGTTCTTC,CSARLPGTSGESSYNEQFF
TRBJ2-2,TRBV5-1,few,.,TGCGCCAGCAGCTGGGGGGAGCCCGGGGAGCTGTTTTTT,CASSWGEPGELFF
TRBJ1-4,TRBV7-9,many,TRBD1,TGTGCCAGCAGCCTCCGACAGGGAAGCAATATTGAAAAACTGTTTTTT,CASSLRQGSNIEKLFF
TRBJ2-1,TRBV10-3,few,TRBD2,TGTGCCATCAGTACCCCCGATAATTTAGCGGGGGAATACAATGAGCAGTTCTTC,CAISTPDNLAGEYNEQFF
TRBJ2-1,TRBV6-1,.,TRBD2,TGTGCCAGCAGTCGCCGACTAGCGGGGGGGCCTTATGAGCAGTTCTTC,CASSRRLAGGPYEQFF
TRBJ1-1,TRBV24-1,.,.,TGTGCCACCAGTGATTCAAAACAGGGTACTGAAGCTTTCTTT,CATSDSKQGTEAFF
TRBJ1-2,TRBV29-1,.,.,TGCAGCGTTGACGCTGGGGGGGGGGCTAACTATGGCTACACCTTC,CSVDAGGGANYGYTF
TRBJ2-1,TRBV5-1,many,.,TGCGCCAGCAGCTCTGGGACGGTCAACAATGAGCAGTTCTTC,CASSSGTVNNEQFF
TRBJ2-1,TRBV7-6,many,TRBD2,TGTGCCAGCAGCTGGGGGAGGGACTACAATGAGCAGTTCTTC,CASSWGRDYNEQFF
TRBJ2-3,TRBV5-4,many,TRBD1,TGTGCCAGCAGCTGGGACAGGGGCACAGATACGCAGTATTTT,CASSWDRGTDTQYF
TRBJ2-7,TRBV7-2,many,.,TGTGCCAGCAGCTTAGGCCCGGGGGGCGGATACGAGCAGTACTTC,CASSLGPGGGYEQYF
TRBJ1-4,TRBV20-1,.,.,TGCAGTGCCGCCGGGTTACGGGGGGAGACTAATGAAAAACTGTTTTTT,CSAAGLRGETNEKLFF
TRBJ2-2,TRBV19,many,.,TGTGCCAGTAGTATTCGTGACGGCATCCCGAACACCGGGGAGCTGTTTTTT,CASSIRDGIPNTGELFF
TRBJ2-6,TRBV7-2,few,.,TGTGCCAGCAGCTTAGGGGCAGGGCAAGGGGCCAACGTCCTGACTTTC,CASSLGAGQGANVLTF
TRBJ2-7,TRBV6-1,.,TRBD2,TGTGCCAGCAGTGACTGGACTAGATACGAGCAGTACTTC,CASSDWTRYEQYF
TRBJ2-3,TRBV6-2/TRBV6-3,.,TRBD1,TGTGCCAGCAGTTACTCTTCGTGGGACAGGGTCACAGATACGCAGTATTTT,CASSYSSWDRVTDTQYF
TRBJ2-7,TRBV27,many,TRBD1,TGTGCCAGCAGTTTAACAGGGGGCGCGTCCTACGAGCAGTACTTC,CASSLTGGASYEQYF
TRBJ2-6,TRBV7-9,.,TRBD2,TGTGCCAGCAGCCGTAGCGGGGCGAGCTCTGGGGCCAACGTCCTGACTTTC,CASSRSGASSGANVLTF
TRBJ1-2,TRBV29-1,.,TRBD1,TGCAGCGTTCCGGACAGGGGGTATGGCTACACCTTC,CSVPDRGYGYTF
TRBJ1-2,TRBV9,few,.,TGTGCCAGCAGCGTAGATGAAGCTAACTATGGCTACACCTTC,CASSVDEANYGYTF
TRBJ1-1,TRBV7-2,many,.,TGTGCCAGCAGCCAGGAAGCGAACACTGAAGCTTTCTTT,CASSQEANTEAFF